This entry describes one T cell receptor (beta chain). Its antigen is not identified. TCRdb keeps only in-frame clones here, not all; method: immunoSEQ multiplex PCR. Among approximately 81,000 clones, 87% were seen once, and the ten largest hold about 8%. The data belong to a study of graft-versus-host responses after intestinal transplantation. Study background: Each of the recipients got a multivisceral, liver-intestinal, or isolated intestinal transplant.

V was trimmed by 2 bases and J by 2 bases, leaving 3 bases between them. CDR1 is MDHEN, CDR2 SYDVKM, per germline. This CDR3 has 12 amino acids. This TCR was recovered from a human donor who was the organ donor for an intestinal transplant. The V gene is TRBV28, the J gene TRBJ1-1; the D is unclear. The material sequenced was unstimulated CD8+ T cells sorted from spleen or lymph node cells, taken before transplant. The CDR3 DNA sequence: TGTGCCAGCAGTTTAATCAACACTGAAGCTTTCTTT. It yields the protein CASSLINTEAFF.